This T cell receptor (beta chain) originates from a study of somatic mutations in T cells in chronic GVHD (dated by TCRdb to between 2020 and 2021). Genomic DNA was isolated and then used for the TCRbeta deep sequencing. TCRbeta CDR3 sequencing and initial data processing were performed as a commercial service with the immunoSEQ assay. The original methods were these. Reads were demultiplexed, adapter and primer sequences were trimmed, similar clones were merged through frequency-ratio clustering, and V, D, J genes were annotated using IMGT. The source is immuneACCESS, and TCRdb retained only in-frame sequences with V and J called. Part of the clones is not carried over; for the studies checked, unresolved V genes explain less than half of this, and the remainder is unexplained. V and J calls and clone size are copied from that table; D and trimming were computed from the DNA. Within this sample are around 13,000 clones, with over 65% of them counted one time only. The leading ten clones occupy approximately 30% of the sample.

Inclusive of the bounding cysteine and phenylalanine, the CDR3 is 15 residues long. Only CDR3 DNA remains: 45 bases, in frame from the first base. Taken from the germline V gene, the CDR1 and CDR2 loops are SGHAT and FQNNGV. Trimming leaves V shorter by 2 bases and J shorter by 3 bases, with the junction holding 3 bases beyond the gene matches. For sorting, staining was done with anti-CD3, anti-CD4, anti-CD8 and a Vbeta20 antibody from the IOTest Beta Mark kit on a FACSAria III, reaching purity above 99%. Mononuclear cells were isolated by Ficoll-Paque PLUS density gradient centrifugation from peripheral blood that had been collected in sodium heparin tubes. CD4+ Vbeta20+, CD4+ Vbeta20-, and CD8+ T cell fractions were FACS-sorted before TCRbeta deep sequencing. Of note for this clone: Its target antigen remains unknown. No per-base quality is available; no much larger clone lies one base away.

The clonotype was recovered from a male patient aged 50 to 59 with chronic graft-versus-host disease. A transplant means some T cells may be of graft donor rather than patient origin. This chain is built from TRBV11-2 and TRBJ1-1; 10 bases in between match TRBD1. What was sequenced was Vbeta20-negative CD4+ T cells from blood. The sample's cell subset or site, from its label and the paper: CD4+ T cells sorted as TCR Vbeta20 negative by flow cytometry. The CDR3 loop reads CASSLRTGGDTEAFF. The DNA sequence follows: TGTGCCAGCAGCTTAAGGACAGGGGGTGACACTGAAGCTTTCTTT.